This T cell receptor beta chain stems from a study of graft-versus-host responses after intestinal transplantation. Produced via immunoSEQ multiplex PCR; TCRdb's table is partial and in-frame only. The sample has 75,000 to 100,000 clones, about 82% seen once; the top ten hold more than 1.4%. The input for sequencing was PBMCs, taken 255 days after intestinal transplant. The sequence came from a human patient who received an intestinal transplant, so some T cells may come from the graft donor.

Here the CDR3 reads CASSLGGINEQFF. The CDR3 nucleotides read TGTGCCAGCAGCCTTGGTGGCATCAATGAGCAGTTCTTC. V and J are TRBV5-5 and TRBJ2-1; D ambiguous. Deletions cut 4 bases from V and 6 bases from J, with 11 bases between. The CDR3 length is 13 residues. Looked up from germline, CDR1 is SGHKS and CDR2 is YYEKEE (reference sequence).